This T cell receptor beta chain was found in a study of shared clonotypes between healthy human individuals. Positive CCR7 selection of CD45RO-negative cells yielded the naive CD8 cells, and terminally differentiated effector memory CD45RA+ cells were excluded. Findings and caveats of the study: Naive subsets typically showed greater estimated richness than memory subsets. What limited the represented genetic and exposure-history diversity was the small number of donors.

V was shortened by 0 bases and J by 7 bases, with 13 bases between the two germline ends. CDR1 is GTSNPN and CDR2 is SVGIG in the germline V gene (reference sequence). The CDR3 sequence is 14 residues long. Details on this clone: Its antigen is not identified.

The table came from immunoSEQ multiplex PCR; TCRdb's copy has only in-frame clones and leaves some out. The table shows around 2,000,000 clones, with about 95% occurring only once. Sequencing used naive CD8+ T cells sorted from blood. This clonotype was sampled from a man younger than 30 in good health. This rearrangement joins TRBV30 to TRBJ2-1, with no clear D. The CDR3 nucleotides are TGTGCCTGGAGTGTACTGGGCCTGCTAAATGAGCAGTTCTTC. Its translation is CAWSVLGLLNEQFF. The full variable domain, completed using reference TRBV30 and TRBJ2-1, is SQTIHQWPATLVQPVGSPLSLECTVEGTSNPNLYWYRQAAGRGLQLLFYSVGIGQISSEVPQNLSASRPQDRQFILSSKKLLLSDSGFYLCAWSVLGLLNEQFFGPGTRLTVL.